The 24 T cell receptor beta chains presented below share a single source sample, sequenced in a study of graft-versus-host responses after intestinal transplantation. No cognate antigen is known for these TCRs. TCRdb keeps only in-frame clones here, not all; method: immunoSEQ multiplex PCR. The profile shows about 84,000 clones, around 90% of them singletons. The starting material was unstimulated CD4+ T cells sorted from spleen or lymph node cells, obtained before transplant. The receptors were gathered from a human donor who was the organ donor for an intestinal transplant.

This chain connects TRBV27 to TRBJ2-7, with unresolved D. Deletions cut 6 bases from V and 2 bases from J, with 17 bases between. Germline V gene sequence: CDR1 MNHEY, CDR2 SMNVEV (reference sequence). This CDR3 is built from 15 residues. In nucleotides, the CDR3 is TGTGCCAGCAGAAAAGAGACACGTCCAACCTACGAGCAGTACTTC. Translated: CASRKETRPTYEQYF.

The CDR3 DNA reads as TGCGCCAGCAGCCGACTAGCGTCCTACAATGAGCAGTTCTTC. Encoded protein: CASSRLASYNEQFF. The chain is built from TRBV4-1 and TRBJ2-1; TRBD2 aligns across 8 bases. Germline CDR1 is MGHRA and CDR2 is YSYEKL. The J segment lost 1 base and the V segment lost 4 bases, leaving 0 bases of the junction unmatched. The CDR3 is 14 residues long.

V and J are TRBV6-5 and TRBJ1-2, with 7 positions matching TRBD1. The germline gives CDR1 MNHEY, CDR2 SVGAGI. CDR3 length: 14 amino acids. V shed 0 bases and J 4 bases; nucleotides not matched to a gene: 2. In DNA form, the CDR3 reads TGTGCCAGCAGTTACTCGACAGGGCTCTATGGCTACACCTTC. Translated, it gives CASSYSTGLYGYTF.

The chain recombines TRBV27 with TRBJ2-7, with 11 bases lining up with TRBD1. V lost 5 bases to trimming and J lost 4 bases; unmatched junction nucleotides: 7. The CDR3 has 15 amino acids. Looked up from germline, CDR1 is MNHEY and CDR2 is SMNVEV (reference sequence). CDR3 in amino acids: CASSPRTGGAYEQYF. CDR3 coding DNA: TGTGCCAGCAGTCCTCGGACAGGGGGCGCATACGAGCAGTACTTC.

The chain couples TRBV2 to TRBJ2-3; D may be TRBD1 (6 bases). CDR1 is SNHLY and CDR2 is FYNNEI in the germline V gene. There are 15 residues in the CDR3. The V gene lost 6 bases and the J gene lost 4 bases, with 17 bases spanning the gap. The CDR3 region has the DNA TGTGCCAGCAGGGGGGCGACTCTGCGGGCAGATACGCAGTATTTT. Amino acid sequence: CASRGATLRADTQYF.

This chain connects TRBV10-1 to TRBJ2-1, with 10 bases aligning to TRBD2. From germline, CDR1 is WNHNN and CDR2 SYGVQD (reference sequence). This CDR3 is 15 amino acids long. Germline trimming cut 2 bases from V and 3 bases from J; bases unmatched to any gene: 1. The CDR3 spells CASSEGLAVYNEQFF. The CDR3 DNA sequence: TGCGCCAGCAGTGAGGGACTAGCGGTCTACAATGAGCAGTTCTTC.

The J gene is TRBJ1-6, the V gene TRBV9, with D uncertain. The V and J ends lost 1 base and 10 bases respectively, with 9 bases between them. The CDR3 contains 13 residues. Germline V gene data show CDR1 as SGDLS and CDR2 as YYNGEE. CDR3 bases: TGTGCCAGCAGCGTACTCGGGGTATCACCCCTCCACTTT. Protein product: CASSVLGVSPLHF.

This chain uses TRBV20-1 with TRBJ2-7; D remains ambiguous. Trimming took 1 base from V and 5 from J, leaving 3 bases between them. There are 10 residues in the CDR3. CDR1 is DFQATT, CDR2 SNEGSKA, per germline (reference sequence). The CDR3 here is CSARANEQYF. Here the CDR3 DNA reads TGCAGTGCTAGAGCAAACGAGCAGTACTTC.

The chain carries TRBV4-2 and TRBJ2-5, with 7 bases that match TRBD2. Unmatched junction bases numbered 4, after V lost 0 bases and J lost 0 bases. Germline values: CDR1 LGHNA, CDR2 YNFKEQ. The length of the CDR3 is 16 residues. Written as DNA, the CDR3 is TGTGCCAGCAGCCAAGATTGGGGGGGATACCAAGAGACCCAGTACTTC. Its translation: CASSQDWGGYQETQYF.

The CDR3 DNA sequence: TGTGCCAGCAGCGTAAACAGGGGTAGCTATGGCTACACCTTC. It is translated as CASSVNRGSYGYTF. The chain couples TRBV9 to TRBJ1-2; 7 bases match TRBD1. Losses at the gene ends were 1 base for V and 4 bases for J; bases not matched to a gene: 4. The CDR3 extends over 14 amino acids. CDR1 is SGDLS, CDR2 YYNGEE, per germline.

This chain connects TRBV7-6 to TRBJ2-5; a weak D match, TRBD1 (6 bases). Germline-derived CDR1 and CDR2 are SGHVS and FNYEAQ. This CDR3 has 14 residues. The V gene lost 3 bases and the J gene lost 2 bases, with 10 bases spanning the gap. CDR3 DNA sequence: TGTGCCAGCAGCTTGGGGGCGACACAAGAGACCCAGTACTTC. This gives the protein CASSLGATQETQYF.

The chain employs TRBV5-6 and TRBJ2-7; weak D call: TRBD1 (5 bases). Germline V gene data show CDR1 as SGHDT and CDR2 as YYEEEE. Deletions cut 3 bases from V and 4 bases from J, with 11 bases between. The CDR3 length is 13 residues. The CDR3 here is CASSSSGMYEQYF. CDR3 nucleotide sequence: TGTGCCAGCAGCTCATCAGGGATGTACGAGCAGTACTTC.

The chain uses TRBV5-1 and TRBJ2-1, with D possibly matching TRBD2 (5 bases). Germline V gene sequence: CDR1 SGHRS, CDR2 YFSETQ. Trimming pared 2 bases from V and 4 bases from J, leaving 13 bases between. The CDR3 is 15 amino acids. The CDR3 reads CASSFAGGAYNEQFF. In DNA form, the CDR3 reads TGCGCCAGCAGCTTTGCGGGCGGCGCGTACAATGAGCAGTTCTTC.

The chain combines TRBV28 with TRBJ1-2; D call uncertain. The V and J ends lost 8 bases and 4 bases respectively, with 17 bases between them. Germline CDR1 and CDR2: MDHEN and SYDVKM. The CDR3 totals 14 residues. The chain's CDR3 is CASGGVYRGYGYTF. CDR3 bases: TGTGCCAGCGGCGGGGTTTACCGGGGCTATGGCTACACCTTC.

This chain uses TRBV5-1 with TRBJ2-7, with 10 bases aligning to TRBD2. Germline loops: CDR1 SGHRS, CDR2 YFSETQ. CDR3 length equals 13 residues. J lost 6 bases, V lost 6 bases, and 6 bases had no gene match. CDR3 in DNA: TGCGCCAGCACTAGCGGGAGTTTAGGCGAGCAGTACTTC. It specifies CASTSGSLGEQYF.

The CDR3 bases are TGTGCCAGCGCCAGGTGGGGGACTAGCGTCAATGAGCAGTTCTTC. Protein product: CASARWGTSVNEQFF. The chain recombines TRBV25-1 with TRBJ2-1; 10 positions agree with TRBD2. Losses at the gene ends were 8 bases for V and 6 bases for J; bases not matched to a gene: 10. The CDR3 has 15 amino acids. CDR1 and CDR2 (germline): MGHDK, SYGVNS.

The chain combines TRBV5-1 with TRBJ2-5, with D perhaps TRBD2 (6 bases). This CDR3 is 15 amino acids long. Trimming left V 0 bases short and J 5 bases short, with 14 bases between. From germline, CDR1 is SGHRS and CDR2 YFSETQ. This CDR3 is CASSLGPLGGETQYF. In DNA, the CDR3 is TGCGCCAGCAGCTTGGGCCCACTAGGAGGGGAGACCCAGTACTTC.

This clone was seen only once. The chain joins TRBV9 to TRBJ2-3; TRBD2 agrees at 11 bases. CDR1 and CDR2 (germline): SGDLS, YYNGEE. V lost 1 base to trimming and J lost 1 base; unmatched junction nucleotides: 2. The CDR3 consists of 16 residues. The CDR3 DNA follows: TGTGCCAGCAGCGTACAGGGACTAGCGGGCACAGATACGCAGTATTTT. This codes for CASSVQGLAGTDTQYF.

The chain is built from TRBV5-4 and TRBJ2-1; 10 bases map to TRBD1. The CDR3 extends over 18 amino acids. Germline CDR1 is SGHNT and CDR2 is YYREEE (reference sequence). The junction had 19 bases not matched to a gene; V was cut back by 4 bases and J by 9 bases. CDR3 coding DNA: TGTGCCAGCAGCCCACCCGTGACAGGGGGCCTTCCCTATGGTGAGCAGTTCTTC. Translating it yields CASSPPVTGGLPYGEQFF. The whole variable domain, remainder taken from reference TRBV5-4 and TRBJ2-1, is ETGVTQSPTHLIKTRGQQVTLRCSSQSGHNTVSWYQQALGQGPQFIFQYYREEENGRGNFPPRFSGLQFPNYSSELNVNALELDDSALYLCASSPPVTGGLPYGEQFFGPGTRLTVL.

This clone occurred once. This chain links TRBV7-2 with TRBJ2-5; a weak D match, TRBD2 (6 bases). Matching the DNA end better, TRBJ2-7 makes the J call doubtful. CDR1 SGHTA and CDR2 FQGNSA come from the germline V gene. This CDR3 has 16 residues. As DNA, the CDR3 is TGTGCCAGCAGCTTTGCGGGACCAACGGGGTTATACGAGCAGTACTTC. This gives the protein CASSFAGPTGLYEQYF.

The V call is TRBV5-1, the J call TRBJ2-2; D not resolved. Germline CDR1 reads SGHRS; CDR2 reads YFSETQ. CDR3 size: 16 residues. Deletions cut 4 bases from V and 2 bases from J, with 15 bases between. The CDR3 region is CASSHLPGYNTGELFF. The CDR3 DNA sequence: TGCGCCAGCAGCCACTTACCGGGTTACAACACCGGGGAGCTGTTTTTT.

V gene TRBV13 combines with J gene TRBJ2-7; TRBD1 aligns across 9 bases. V trimming: 5 bases; J trimming: 2 bases; junction bases outside the gene matches: 7. CDR3 length: 15 residues. The germline V gene has CDR1 PRHDT and CDR2 FYEKMQ (reference sequence). CDR3 residues: CASSDRDRVTYEQYF. CDR3 in DNA: TGTGCCAGCAGCGACCGGGACAGGGTGACCTACGAGCAGTACTTC.

CDR3 nucleotide sequence: TGTGCCAGCTTTCGGGGGGGGGCAGGGAAGTCTGGAAACACCATATATTTT. Amino acid sequence: CASFRGGAGKSGNTIYF. The chain combines TRBV28 with TRBJ1-3, with D possibly being TRBD1 (6 bases). CDR3 size: 17 residues. Between the trimmed V and J ends, which lost 8 bases and 1 base, there was a span of 21 bases. CDR1 and CDR2 from the germline V gene are MDHEN and SYDVKM.

This chain connects TRBV30 to TRBJ1-6; D ambiguous. This CDR3 contains 16 residues. Germline loops: CDR1 GTSNPN, CDR2 SVGIG (reference sequence). V lost 5 bases and J lost 8, with 22 bases in between. CDR3 sequence reads: CAWRRRREPGDSPLHF. The DNA of the CDR3 is TGTGCCTGGCGGCGTAGACGGGAACCTGGGGATTCACCCCTCCACTTT.